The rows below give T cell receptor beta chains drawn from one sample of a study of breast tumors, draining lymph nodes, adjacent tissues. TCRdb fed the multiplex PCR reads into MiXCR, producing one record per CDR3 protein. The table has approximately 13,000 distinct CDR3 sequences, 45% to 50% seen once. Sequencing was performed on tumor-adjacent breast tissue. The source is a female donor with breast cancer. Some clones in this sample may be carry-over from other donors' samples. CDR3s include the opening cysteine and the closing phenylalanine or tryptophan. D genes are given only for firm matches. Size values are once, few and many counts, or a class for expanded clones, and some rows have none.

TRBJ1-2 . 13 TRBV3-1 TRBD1 CASSRTGESGYTF TGTGCCAGCAGTCGGACAGGGGAGAGTGGCTACACCTTC
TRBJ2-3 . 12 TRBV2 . CASTDPADTQYF TGTGCCAGCACCGACCCCGCAGATACGCAGTATTTT
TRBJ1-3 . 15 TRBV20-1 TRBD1 CSARDLGQGAYTIYF TGCAGTGCTAGAGATCTCGGACAGGGGGCGTACACCATATATTTT
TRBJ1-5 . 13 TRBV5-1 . CASSLNGRETQHF TGCGCCAGCAGCTTGAACGGGCGAGAGACCCAGCATTTT
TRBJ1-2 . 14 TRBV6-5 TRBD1 CASIGQGANYGYTF TGTGCCAGCATCGGACAGGGGGCTAACTATGGCTACACCTTC
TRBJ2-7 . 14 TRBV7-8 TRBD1 CASSLAGTGVEQYF TGTGCCAGCAGCTTAGCGGGAACAGGGGTCGAGCAGTACTTC
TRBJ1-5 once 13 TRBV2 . CASATGDNQPQHF TGTGCCAGCGCGACAGGAGATAATCAGCCCCAGCATTTT
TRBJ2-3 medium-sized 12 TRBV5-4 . CASSLSTDTQYF TGTGCCAGCAGCTTGAGTACAGATACGCAGTATTTT
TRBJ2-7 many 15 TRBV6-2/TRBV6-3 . CASSYRAAGGVEQYF TGTGCCAGCAGTTACCGGGCGGCCGGGGGAGTTGAGCAGTACTTC
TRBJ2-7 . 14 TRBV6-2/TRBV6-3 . CVSKDSSNPYEQYF TGCGTCAGCAAAGACTCTAGCAACCCCTACGAGCAGTACTTC
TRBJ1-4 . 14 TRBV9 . CASSVGTVNEKLFF TGTGCCAGCAGCGTAGGGACAGTTAATGAAAAACTGTTTTTT
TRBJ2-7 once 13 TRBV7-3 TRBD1 CASSGDRGGEQYF TGTGCCAGCAGCGGGGACAGGGGAGGCGAGCAGTACTTC
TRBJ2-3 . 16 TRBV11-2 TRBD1 CASSLDWTGWTDTQYF TGTGCCAGCAGCTTAGATTGGACAGGGTGGACAGATACGCAGTATTTT
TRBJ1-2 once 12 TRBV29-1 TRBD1 CSIQTGNYGYTF TGCAGCATCCAGACAGGGAACTATGGCTACACCTTC
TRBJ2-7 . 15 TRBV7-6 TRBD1 CASSLGTGGWYEQYF TGTGCCAGCAGCCTCGGGACAGGGGGCTGGTACGAGCAGTACTTC
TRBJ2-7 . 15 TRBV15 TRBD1 CATSRDRDRAYEQYF TGTGCCACCAGCAGAGACCGGGACAGAGCCTACGAGCAGTACTTC
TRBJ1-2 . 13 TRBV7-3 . CASSLGADYGYTF TGTGCCAGCAGCTTAGGGGCGGACTATGGCTACACCTTC
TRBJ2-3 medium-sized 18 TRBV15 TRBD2 CATSRDTLAGSSTDTQYF TGTGCCACCAGCAGAGATACCCTAGCGGGTTCTAGCACAGATACGCAGTATTTT
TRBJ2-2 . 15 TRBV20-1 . CSARDLRRDTGELFF TGCAGTGCTAGAGATCTGCGGCGGGACACCGGGGAGCTGTTTTTT
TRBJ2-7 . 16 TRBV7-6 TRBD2 CASSFSSAGGFYEQYF TGTGCCAGCAGCTTTAGCTCGGCGGGAGGTTTTTACGAGCAGTACTTC
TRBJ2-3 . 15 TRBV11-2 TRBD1 CASSFRGPSTDTQYF TGTGCCAGCAGCTTCAGGGGGCCCAGCACAGATACGCAGTATTTT
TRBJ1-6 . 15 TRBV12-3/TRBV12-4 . CASSRDQGYNSPLHF TGTGCCAGCAGCCGGGACCAGGGTTATAATTCACCCCTCCACTTT
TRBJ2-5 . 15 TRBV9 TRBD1 CASSPPGTGEETQYF TGTGCCAGCAGCCCCCCGGGGACAGGTGAAGAGACCCAGTACTTC
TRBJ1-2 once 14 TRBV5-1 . CASRVEGANYGYTF TGCGCCAGCCGGGTAGAGGGAGCTAACTATGGCTACACCTTC
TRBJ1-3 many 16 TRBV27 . CASSMAGTVSGNTIYF TGTGCCAGCAGTATGGCCGGGACGGTCTCTGGAAACACCATATATTTT
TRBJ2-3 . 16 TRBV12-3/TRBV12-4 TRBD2 CASSLLGGGATDTQYF TGTGCCAGCAGTTTGCTTGGCGGGGGGGCGACAGATACGCAGTATTTT
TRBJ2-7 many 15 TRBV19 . CASSKSGDTTYEQYF TGTGCCAGTAGTAAAAGTGGGGACACTACTTACGAGCAGTACTTC
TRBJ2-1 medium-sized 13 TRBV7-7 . CASSWGGGFEQFF TGTGCTAGCAGTTGGGGTGGAGGGTTTGAGCAGTTCTTC
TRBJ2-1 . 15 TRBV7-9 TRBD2 CASRPGLAGFNEQFF TGTGCCAGCAGACCGGGACTAGCGGGTTTCAATGAGCAGTTCTTC
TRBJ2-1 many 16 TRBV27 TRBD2 CASSLYSGRASHEQFF TGTGCCAGCAGTTTATATAGCGGGAGGGCCAGTCATGAGCAGTTCTTC
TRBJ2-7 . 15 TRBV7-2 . CASSLASGERGQEYF TGCGCCAGCAGCCTGGCATCAGGAGAGCGCGGGCAGGAGTACTTC
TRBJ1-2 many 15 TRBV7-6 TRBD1 CASSVKTGSPSGYTF TGTGCCAGCAGCGTTAAGACAGGGTCGCCGTCTGGCTACACCTTC
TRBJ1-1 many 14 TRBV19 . CASRVGHPSSEAFF TGTGCCAGTCGAGTTGGACACCCAAGCTCAGAAGCTTTCTTT
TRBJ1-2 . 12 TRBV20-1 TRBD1 CSAPDRVYGYTF TGCAGTGCACCCGACAGGGTATATGGCTACACCTTC
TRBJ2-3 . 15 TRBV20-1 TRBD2 CSARRAGGGTDTQYF TGCAGTGCTAGAAGGGCGGGAGGGGGCACAGATACGCAGTATTTT
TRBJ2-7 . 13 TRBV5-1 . CASSSRPVYEQYF TGCGCCAGCAGCTCTAGGCCCGTCTACGAGCAGTACTTC
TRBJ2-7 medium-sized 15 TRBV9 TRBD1 CASSAESGGTYEQYF TGTGCCAGCAGCGCCGAGTCAGGGGGCACCTACGAGCAGTACTTC
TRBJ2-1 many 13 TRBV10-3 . CAISESRRGEQFF TGTGCCATCAGTGAGTCGAGGAGGGGTGAGCAGTTCTTC
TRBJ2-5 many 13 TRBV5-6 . CASSRQGTETQYF TGTGCCAGCAGCCGTCAGGGTACAGAGACCCAGTACTTC
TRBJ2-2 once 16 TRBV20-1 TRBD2 CSAVGGSGGGTGELFF TGCAGTGCCGTAGGGGGTAGCGGGGGCGGCACCGGGGAGCTGTTTTTT
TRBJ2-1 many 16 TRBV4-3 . CASSQVLDSSYNEQFF TGCGCCAGCAGCCAAGTTCTGGACAGCTCCTACAATGAGCAGTTCTTC
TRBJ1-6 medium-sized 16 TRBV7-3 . CASSLSARDPNSPLHF TGTGCCAGCAGCTTAAGCGCCCGGGACCCAAATTCACCCCTCCACTTT
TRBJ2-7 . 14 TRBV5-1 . CASSLGEGAYEQYF TGCGCCAGCAGCTTGGGTGAAGGGGCCTACGAGCAGTACTTC
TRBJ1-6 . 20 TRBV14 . CASSPQSEFFVSSYNSPLHF TGTGCCAGCAGCCCCCAGTCAGAGTTCTTTGTGAGCTCCTATAATTCACCCCTCCACTTT
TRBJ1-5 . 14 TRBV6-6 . CASSYQVYEQPQHF TGTGCCAGCAGTTACCAGGTGTACGAGCAGCCCCAGCATTTT
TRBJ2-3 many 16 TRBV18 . CASSPPAGTTLDTQYF TGTGCCAGCTCACCACCGGCAGGTACTACGTTGGATACGCAGTATTTT
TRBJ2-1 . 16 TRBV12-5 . CASGPSRGSTCNERLF TGTGCTAGTGGTCCCTCCCGCGGTAGTACCTGCAATGAGCGGCTCTTC
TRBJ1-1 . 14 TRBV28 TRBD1 CASKDRAVGTEAFF TGTGCCAGCAAGGACAGGGCGGTCGGCACTGAAGCTTTCTTT
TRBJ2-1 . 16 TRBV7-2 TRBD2 CASIPERTSGKAEQFF TGTGCCAGCATCCCGGAAAGGACTAGCGGGAAGGCTGAGCAGTTCTTC
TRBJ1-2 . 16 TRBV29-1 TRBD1 CSVEGTEAYRLSGYTF TGCAGCGTAGAAGGGACAGAAGCTTACCGGCTATCGGGCTACACCTTC
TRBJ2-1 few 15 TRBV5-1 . CASSAGTPGYNEQFF TGCGCCAGCAGCGCCGGGACTCCGGGTTACAATGAGCAGTTCTTC